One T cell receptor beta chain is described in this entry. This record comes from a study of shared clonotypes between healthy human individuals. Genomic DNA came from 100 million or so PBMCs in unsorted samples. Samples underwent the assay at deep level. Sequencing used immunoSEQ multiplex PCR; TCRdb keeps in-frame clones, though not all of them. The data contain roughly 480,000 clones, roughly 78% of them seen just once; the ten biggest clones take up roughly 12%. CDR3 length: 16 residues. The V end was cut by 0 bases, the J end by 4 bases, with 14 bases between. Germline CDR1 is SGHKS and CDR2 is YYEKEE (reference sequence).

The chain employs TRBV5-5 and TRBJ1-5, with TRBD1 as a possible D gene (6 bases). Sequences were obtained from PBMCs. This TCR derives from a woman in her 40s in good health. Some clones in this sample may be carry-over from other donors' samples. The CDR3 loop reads CASSLGSGVCNQPQHF. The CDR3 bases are TGTGCCAGCAGCTTGGGGTCAGGGGTTTGTAATCAGCCCCAGCATTTT.